A selection of T cell receptor beta chains follows, all from one sample in a study of blood T cells in healthy people across ages. One entry per CDR3 protein results from TCRdb running MiXCR on the 5' RACE reads. The top ten hold about 22% of the sample, which has just under 750,000 distinct CDR3 sequences, 22% seen once. Material: blood. The receptors were gathered from a man between 65 and 85 years old in good health. CDR3s include the opening cysteine and the closing phenylalanine or tryptophan. Each record gives: J gene, D gene, V gene, clone size, CDR3 protein, CDR3 DNA. The D gene is left open where the match is weak. Clone size is stated in some rows and not others, as once, few, many or a class when expanded.

>TRBJ1-1|-|TRBV3-1|-
CASSQGQITEAFF
TGTGCCAGCAGCCAAGGCCAGATCACTGAAGCTTTCTTT
>TRBJ2-3|-|TRBV10-2|few
CASSESGVADTQYF
TGCGCCAGCAGTGAGTCGGGGGTCGCAGATACGCAGTATTTT
>TRBJ1-3|-|TRBV7-2|few
CASSLEALGGAGNTIYF
TGTGCCAGCAGCTTAGAAGCTTTAGGAGGGGCTGGAAACACCATATATTTT
>TRBJ1-3|-|TRBV12-3/TRBV12-4|-
CAIRGWGAGNTIYF
TGTGCCATACGTGGTTGGGGTGCTGGAAACACCATATATTTT
>TRBJ2-3|TRBD1|TRBV14|few
CASSHLPRRDRDWDTQYF
TGTGCCAGCAGCCATCTGCCGCGGAGGGACAGGGACTGGGATACGCAGTATTTT
>TRBJ1-1|-|TRBV7-2|-
CASSLRGKEAFF
TGTGCCAGCAGCTTAAGAGGGAAGGAAGCTTTCTTT
>TRBJ1-2|-|TRBV3-1|once
CASSQGYSGTVYGYTF
TGTGCCAGCAGCCAAGGTTACTCGGGGACGGTCTATGGCTACACCTTC
>TRBJ1-4|TRBD1|TRBV5-6|few
CASSLRGPSEKLFF
TGTGCCAGCAGCTTAAGGGGGCCCAGTGAAAAACTGTTTTTT
>TRBJ2-3|-|TRBV7-3|-
CASSFGFSSGTDTQYF
TGTGCCAGCAGCTTCGGTTTTTCTAGCGGCACAGATACGCAGTATTTT
>TRBJ2-1|TRBD1|TRBV11-1|-
CASSLVGTGVLWQFF
TGTGCCAGCAGCTTAGTGGGGACAGGGGTTTTGTGGCAGTTCTTC
>TRBJ2-7|-|TRBV10-2|-
CANSDRTHGYEQYF
TGCGCCAACAGTGATCGGACCCACGGTTACGAGCAGTACTTC
>TRBJ2-1|-|TRBV15|-
CATSRSLENEQFF
TGTGCCACCAGCAGATCTCTGGAAAATGAGCAGTTCTTC
>TRBJ2-3|TRBD2|TRBV12-3/TRBV12-4|few
CASSLAQTSGGITDTQYF
TGTGCCAGCAGTTTAGCCCAAACTAGCGGGGGAATCACAGATACGCAGTATTTT
>TRBJ1-3|-|TRBV14|-
CASSQVRGARGNTIYF
TGTGCCAGCAGCCAAGTTCGCGGGGCGCGTGGAAACACCATATATTTT
>TRBJ2-3|TRBD1|TRBV7-9|once
CASSFIYSGQLNTDTQSF
TGTGCCAGCAGCTTTATTTACTCGGGACAGCTAAACACAGATACGCAGTCTTTT
>TRBJ2-5|TRBD2|TRBV20-1|-
CSARRGLAGGKETQYF
TGCAGTGCTAGAAGGGGACTAGCGGGAGGAAAAGAGACCCAGTACTTC
>TRBJ2-7|TRBD2|TRBV7-8|few
CASSASGISYEQYF
TGTGCCAGCAGCGCTAGCGGGATATCCTACGAGCAGTACTTC
>TRBJ2-4|TRBD1|TRBV5-1|few
CASSFDRVAKNIQYF
TGCGCCAGCAGCTTTGACAGGGTAGCCAAAAACATTCAGTACTTC
>TRBJ2-2|TRBD1|TRBV29-1|-
CSAEGQGNTGELFF
TGCAGCGCCGAAGGACAGGGGAACACCGGGGAGCTGTTTTTT
>TRBJ2-5|-|TRBV20-1|-
CSAQNTHRGQETQYF
TGCAGTGCCCAAAACACCCATAGGGGCCAAGAGACCCAGTACTTC
>TRBJ2-2|-|TRBV7-6|many
CASSLEREDANTGELFF
TGTGCCAGCAGCTTAGAAAGGGAGGATGCGAACACCGGGGAGCTGTTTTTT
>TRBJ2-5|TRBD2|TRBV24-1|few
CATSEGLAKKETQYF
TGTGCCACCAGTGAGGGACTAGCGAAAAAAGAGACCCAGTACTTC